One sample yielded the 7 T cell receptor beta chains listed below, sequenced in a study of blood T cell repertoires in COVID-19. Repertoires were generated with immunoSEQ multiplex PCR, while TCRdb's copy carries only in-frame clones and drops some. The sample yields about 160,000 clones, around 93% seen once. The sequenced sample was peripheral blood. These receptor sequences come from a man aged 25-45 years with COVID-19, enrolled during active disease.

The rearrangement joins TRBV28 to TRBJ1-2, with TRBD1 as a possible D gene (5 bases). Germline V lookup: CDR1 MDHEN, CDR2 SYDVKM. The germline V and J ends were trimmed by 2 bases and 8 bases, with 9 bases remaining between them. The CDR3 length is 12 residues. CDR3 in amino acids: CASSLQGLGYTF. The CDR3 region has the DNA TGTGCCAGCAGTTTACAGGGACTAGGCTACACCTTC.

The J gene is TRBJ2-2, the V gene TRBV9; tentative D call: TRBD1 (5 bases). This CDR3 is 13 amino acids long. Trimming stripped 4 bases from V and 1 base from J, with 5 bases between. The germline CDR1 and CDR2 sequences are SGDLS and YYNGEE. CDR3 sequence (DNA): TGTGCCAGCAGCACAGGGAACACCGGGGAGCTGTTTTTT. Amino acids: CASSTGNTGELFF.

The genes are TRBV7-6 and TRBJ1-2; D gene unclear. The CDR3 has 13 amino acids. Germline-derived CDR1 and CDR2 are SGHVS and FNYEAQ. The V and J ends lost 1 base and 2 bases respectively, with 5 bases between them. The CDR3 reads CASSLGQNYGYTF. DNA for the CDR3: TGTGCCAGCAGCTTAGGGCAAAACTATGGCTACACCTTC.

This CDR3 reads CASSFEGALGNTIYF. CDR3 in DNA: TGTGCCAGCAGTTTCGAGGGGGCGCTTGGAAACACCATATATTTT. The chain couples TRBV6-5 to TRBJ1-3; 7 nucleotides agree with TRBD1. The CDR3 contains 15 residues. In germline, CDR1 is MNHEY, CDR2 SVGAGI. V was pared by 4 bases and J by 3 bases, with 6 bases of the junction left unmatched.

This chain connects TRBV7-2 to TRBJ2-3; D is unclear. Germline V gene lookup returns CDR1 SGHTA and CDR2 FQGNSA. There are 15 residues in the CDR3. V dropped 5 bases and J dropped 6 bases, with 18 bases sitting between them. The DNA for the CDR3 is TGTGCCAGCAGCCCCTCCTTGAGAACGAGGGATACGCAGTATTTT. It encodes CASSPSLRTRDTQYF.

The chain links TRBV24-1 to TRBJ1-2; 8 nucleotides align to TRBD1. CDR3 length equals 15 residues. Looked up from germline, CDR1 is KGHDR and CDR2 is SFDVKD. With V trimmed by 3 bases and J by 5 bases, 7 bases remained unmatched. CDR3 residues: CATSDPWTGSYGYTF. The DNA for the CDR3 is TGTGCCACCAGTGATCCCTGGACAGGGAGTTATGGCTACACCTTC.

The genes are TRBV19 and TRBJ2-2; TRBD2 might be the D (6 bases). This CDR3 region has 14 residues. CDR1 and CDR2 from the germline V gene are LNHDA and SQIVND (reference sequence). The ends were cut back, 8 bases at V and 4 bases at J, with 14 bases in the middle. CDR3 amino acids: CASEKRLVTGELFF. In DNA, the CDR3 is TGTGCCAGTGAAAAAAGACTAGTCACCGGGGAGCTGTTTTTT.